This T cell receptor (beta chain) was obtained from a study of OX40 agonist ivuxolimab in advanced cancers. Background on the whole study: Ivuxolimab was an agonistic, fully human IgG2 monoclonal antibody directed against OX40 (CD134), a costimulatory receptor. The paper covers the monotherapy dose-escalation part of the phase I ivuxolimab trial, which included N ≈ 52 patients. Partial responses were achieved by three dose-escalation patients, of whom one had hepatocellular carcinoma and two had cutaneous melanoma. A male proportion of about 79% and a mean age of about 60 years, ranging from about 20 to 80, were recorded for the dose-escalation cohort. Intravenous ivuxolimab was administered to patients every 2 weeks at six dose levels: 0.01, 0.1, 0.3, 1.5, 3 and 10 mg/kg. Among the roughly 50 dose-escalation patients, 19 had hepatocellular carcinoma, around 15 melanoma, 9 renal cell carcinoma and 9 head and neck cancer. The point of sequencing TCRbeta in the periphery was to test whether ivuxolimab changed TCR sequence diversity and drove clonal T-cell expansion. Prior anti-PD-1, anti-PD-L1 or anti-CTLA-4 therapy was permitted, and checkpoint inhibitors had been received by around 39% of dose-escalation patients. Overall study outcomes, separate from this receptor: Which antigens the clonally expanded peripheral T cells were specific for was not determined. After ivuxolimab, more expanded clones were found on average in CD8+ T cells than in CD4+ T cells. In the 0.1-3.0 mg/kg groups, partial responders had among the lowest normalized peripheral clonal expansion, particularly in CD8+ T cells. Low levels of normalized T-cell clonal expansion were also seen in some nonresponding patients. At doses of 0.1 to 3.0 mg/kg, clonal expansion of both CD4+ and CD8+ blood T cells was observed from baseline to week 6.

Patients with a history of autoimmune disease or receiving systemic immunosuppression were excluded from the trial. Peripheral blood for TCR sequencing was collected from all dose cohorts at baseline, on cycle 4 day 1, and on cycle 7 day 1. The samples were drawn from a first-in-human, open-label, multicenter phase I dose-escalation trial of ivuxolimab. Adults with locally advanced or metastatic melanoma, renal cell, hepatocellular, or head and neck squamous cell carcinoma were enrolled in the trial. Before TCR sequencing, CD4+ T cells and CD8+ T cells from peripheral blood were sorted into separate populations. A word on this clone: This receptor's antigen is unknown. Base qualities are not provided; no much larger clone lies one nucleotide away.

In the germline V gene, CDR1 corresponds to SGHTA and CDR2 to FQGNSA. The CDR3 spans 15 residues, from the cysteine through the phenylalanine. Only the CDR3 portion is preserved as DNA: 45 bases, with reading frame beginning at the first base. V and J are truncated by 3 bases and 2 bases respectively, leaving an intervening sequence of 11 bases. To sequence the TCRbeta CDR3 region, genomic DNA was isolated from the sorted cells. The immunoSEQ Assay was used for sequencing of TCRbeta CDR3 regions. Here the immuneACCESS table is served through TCRdb, limited to in-frame sequences with V and J called. Missing clones are a known gap in these copies; in checked studies unresolved V genes cover under half, and the rest lacks a known reason. Here the sample has 45,000 to 55,000 clones; about 83% occur a single time. The top ten clones comprise roughly 1.2% of the sample.

The material was CD4+ or CD8+ T cells sorted from blood, obtained in a trial of the OX40 agonist ivuxolimab. The sequence derives from an adult with an advanced solid tumor such as melanoma, head and neck, liver or kidney cancer. In this chain, TRBV7-2 is recombined with TRBJ2-1; the D call is tentative, TRBD1 or TRBD2, as each matches 5 bases. The nucleotide sequence reads as follows: TGTGCCAGCAGCTTGATGGGGGTCCCCTACAATGAGCAGTTCTTC. Translated, it reads CASSLMGVPYNEQFF.